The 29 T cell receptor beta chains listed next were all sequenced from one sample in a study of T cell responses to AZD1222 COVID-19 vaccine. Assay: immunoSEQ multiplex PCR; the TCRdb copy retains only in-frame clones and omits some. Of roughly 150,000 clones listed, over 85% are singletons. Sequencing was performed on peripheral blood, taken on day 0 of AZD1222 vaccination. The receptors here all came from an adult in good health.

As DNA, the CDR3 is TGCGCCAGCAGCCAAGACCGAGGGACAGGGGGCTTCGGCTACACCTTC. It encodes CASSQDRGTGGFGYTF. The rearrangement uses TRBV4-3 and TRBJ1-2; TRBD1 aligns across 12 bases. Germline assignment: CDR1 LGHNA and CDR2 YSLEER. The CDR3 covers 16 residues. J lost 8 bases, V lost 0 bases, and 7 bases had no gene match.

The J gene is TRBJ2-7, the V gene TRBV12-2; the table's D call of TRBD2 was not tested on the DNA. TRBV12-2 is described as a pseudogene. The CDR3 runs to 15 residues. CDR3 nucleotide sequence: TGTGCAAGTCGCTTACCTAGCGGGTGCTCCTACGAGCAGTACTTC. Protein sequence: CASRLPSGCSYEQYF.

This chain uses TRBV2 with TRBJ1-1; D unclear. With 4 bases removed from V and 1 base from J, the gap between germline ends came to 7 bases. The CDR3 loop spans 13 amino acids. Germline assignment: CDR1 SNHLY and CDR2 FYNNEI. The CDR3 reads CASSGQENTEAFF. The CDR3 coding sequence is TGTGCCAGCAGTGGCCAGGAGAACACTGAAGCTTTCTTT.

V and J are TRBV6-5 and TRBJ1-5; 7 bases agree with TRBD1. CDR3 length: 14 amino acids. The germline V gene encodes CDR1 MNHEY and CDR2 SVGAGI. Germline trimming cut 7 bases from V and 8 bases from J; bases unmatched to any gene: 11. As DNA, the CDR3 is TGTGCCAGCACCCTAAGGGACAGTTTTAAGCCCCAGCATTTT. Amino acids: CASTLRDSFKPQHF.

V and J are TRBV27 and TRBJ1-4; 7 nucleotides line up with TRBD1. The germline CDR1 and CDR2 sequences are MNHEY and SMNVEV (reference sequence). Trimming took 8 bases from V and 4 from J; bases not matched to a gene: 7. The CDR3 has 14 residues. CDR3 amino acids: CASGRQGDNEKLFF. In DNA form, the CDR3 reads TGTGCCAGCGGAAGACAGGGTGATAATGAAAAACTGTTTTTT.

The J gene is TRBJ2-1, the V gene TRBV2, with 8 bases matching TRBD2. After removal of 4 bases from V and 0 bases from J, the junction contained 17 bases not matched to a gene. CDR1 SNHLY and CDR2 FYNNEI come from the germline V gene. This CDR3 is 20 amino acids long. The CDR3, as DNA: TGTGCCAGCAGTGTATCGTTCCCCCCTGCAGCGGGGGACTCCTACAATGAGCAGTTCTTC. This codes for CASSVSFPPAAGDSYNEQFF.

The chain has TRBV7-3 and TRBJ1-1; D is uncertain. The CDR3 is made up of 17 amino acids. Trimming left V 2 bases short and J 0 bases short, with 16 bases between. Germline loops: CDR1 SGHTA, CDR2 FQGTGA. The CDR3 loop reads CASSLSTGGGVNTEAFF. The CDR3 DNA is TGTGCCAGCAGCTTATCGACGGGCGGAGGAGTGAACACTGAAGCTTTCTTT.

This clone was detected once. The DNA of the CDR3 is TGTGCCAGCCGGGGGGATTCCACCGGGGAGCTGTTTTTT. It encodes CASRGDSTGELFF. The chain employs TRBV9 and TRBJ2-2; 7 bases agree with TRBD2. V was clipped by 7 bases and J by 4 bases; unmatched bases: 4. This CDR3 has 13 amino acids. Germline V lookup: CDR1 SGDLS, CDR2 YYNGEE.

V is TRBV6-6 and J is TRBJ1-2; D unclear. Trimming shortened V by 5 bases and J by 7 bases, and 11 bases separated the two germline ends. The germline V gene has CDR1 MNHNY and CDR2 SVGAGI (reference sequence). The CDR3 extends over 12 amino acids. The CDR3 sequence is CASSPVTFGYTF. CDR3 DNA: TGTGCCAGCAGTCCCGTGACTTTTGGCTACACCTTC.

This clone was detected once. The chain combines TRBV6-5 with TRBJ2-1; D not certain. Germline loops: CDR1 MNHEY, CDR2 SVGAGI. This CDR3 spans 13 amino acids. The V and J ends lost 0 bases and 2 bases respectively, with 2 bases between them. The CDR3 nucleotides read TGTGCCAGCAGTTACTCAACCTACAATGAGCAGTTCTTC. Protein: CASSYSTYNEQFF.

CDR3 residues: CASSLVPDTQYF. DNA for the CDR3: TGTGCCAGCAGCTTAGTTCCGGATACGCAGTATTTT. The chain joins TRBV11-3 to TRBJ2-3; D is undetermined. CDR1 is SGHNT and CDR2 is YENEEA in the germline V gene. Trimming took 1 base from V and 6 from J, leaving 5 bases between them. There are 12 residues in the CDR3.

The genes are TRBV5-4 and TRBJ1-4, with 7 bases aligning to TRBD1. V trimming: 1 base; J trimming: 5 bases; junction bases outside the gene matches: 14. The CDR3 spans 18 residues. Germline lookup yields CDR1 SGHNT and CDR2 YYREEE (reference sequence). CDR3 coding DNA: TGTGCCAGCAGCTTGAAAACAGGGGCCGTTAGCGCGAATGAAAAACTGTTTTTT. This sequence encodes CASSLKTGAVSANEKLFF.

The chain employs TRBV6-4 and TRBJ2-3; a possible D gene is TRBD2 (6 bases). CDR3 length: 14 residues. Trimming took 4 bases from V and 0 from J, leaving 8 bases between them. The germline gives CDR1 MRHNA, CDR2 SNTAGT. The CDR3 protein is CASSAGTSTDTQYF. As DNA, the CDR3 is TGTGCCAGCAGTGCCGGGACTAGCACAGATACGCAGTATTTT.

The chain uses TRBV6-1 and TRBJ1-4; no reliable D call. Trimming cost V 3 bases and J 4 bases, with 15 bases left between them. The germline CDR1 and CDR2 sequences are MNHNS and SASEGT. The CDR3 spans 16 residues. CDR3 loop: CASSDGRQAINEKLFF. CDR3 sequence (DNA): TGTGCCAGCAGTGACGGCAGGCAAGCGATTAATGAAAAACTGTTTTTT.

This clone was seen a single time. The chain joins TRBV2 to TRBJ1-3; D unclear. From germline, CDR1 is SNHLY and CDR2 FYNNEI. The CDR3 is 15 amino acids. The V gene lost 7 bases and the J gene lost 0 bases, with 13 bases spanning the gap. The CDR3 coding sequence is TGTGCCAGCATTAGACCGGGAAACTCTGGAAACACCATATATTTT. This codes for CASIRPGNSGNTIYF.

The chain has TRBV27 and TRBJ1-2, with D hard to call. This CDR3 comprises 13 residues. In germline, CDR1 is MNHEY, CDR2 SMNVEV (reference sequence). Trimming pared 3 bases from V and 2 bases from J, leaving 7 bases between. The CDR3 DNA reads TGTGCCAGCAGTTTTTCACAGAACTATGGCTACACCTTC. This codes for CASSFSQNYGYTF.

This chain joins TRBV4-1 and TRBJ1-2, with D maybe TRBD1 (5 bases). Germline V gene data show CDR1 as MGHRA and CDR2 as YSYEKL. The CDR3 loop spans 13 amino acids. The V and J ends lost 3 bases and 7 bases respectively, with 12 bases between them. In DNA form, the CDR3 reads TGCGCCAGCAGCCACGGGACTACCGGTGGCTACACCTTC. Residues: CASSHGTTGGYTF.

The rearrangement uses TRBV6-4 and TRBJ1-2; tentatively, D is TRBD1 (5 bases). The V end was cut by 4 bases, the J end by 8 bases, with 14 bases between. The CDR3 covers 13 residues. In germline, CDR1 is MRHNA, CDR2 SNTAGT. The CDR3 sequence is CASSVTGTGGYTF. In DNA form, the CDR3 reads TGTGCCAGCAGTGTTACGGGGACTGGCGGCTACACCTTC.

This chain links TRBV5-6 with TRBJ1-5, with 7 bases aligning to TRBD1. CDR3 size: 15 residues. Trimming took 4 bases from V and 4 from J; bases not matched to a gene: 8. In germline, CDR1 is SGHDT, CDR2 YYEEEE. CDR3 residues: CASSRQTGLNQPQHF. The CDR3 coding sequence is TGTGCCAGCAGCCGGCAGACAGGGTTGAATCAGCCCCAGCATTTT.

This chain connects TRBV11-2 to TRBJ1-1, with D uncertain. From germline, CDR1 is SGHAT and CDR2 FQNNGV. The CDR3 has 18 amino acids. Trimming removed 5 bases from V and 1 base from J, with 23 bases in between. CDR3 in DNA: TGTGCCAGCAGCATGCGGGCCTACCGGACGGAGGGGAACACTGAAGCTTTCTTT. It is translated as CASSMRAYRTEGNTEAFF.

CDR3 DNA: TGTGCCAGCAGTTACATCTCGGGACTAGCGAACGAGCAGTACTTC. It codes for CASSYISGLANEQYF. This chain uses TRBV6-5 with TRBJ2-7, with 10 bases lining up with TRBD2. The CDR3 runs 15 residues. V was pared by 2 bases and J by 5 bases, with 6 bases of the junction left unmatched. The germline V gene has CDR1 MNHEY and CDR2 SVGAGI.

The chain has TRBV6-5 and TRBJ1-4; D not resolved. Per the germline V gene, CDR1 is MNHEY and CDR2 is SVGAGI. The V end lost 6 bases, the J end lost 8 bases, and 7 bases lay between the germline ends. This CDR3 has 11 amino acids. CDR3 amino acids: CASSYNEKLFF. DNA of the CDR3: TGTGCCAGCAGCTATAACGAAAAACTGTTTTTT.

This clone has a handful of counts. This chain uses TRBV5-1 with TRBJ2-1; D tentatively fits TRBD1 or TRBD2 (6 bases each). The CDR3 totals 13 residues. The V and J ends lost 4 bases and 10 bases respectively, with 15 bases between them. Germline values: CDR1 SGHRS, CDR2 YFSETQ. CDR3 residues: CASSGRGEGEQFF. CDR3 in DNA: TGCGCCAGCAGCGGAAGGGGGGAAGGGGAGCAGTTCTTC.

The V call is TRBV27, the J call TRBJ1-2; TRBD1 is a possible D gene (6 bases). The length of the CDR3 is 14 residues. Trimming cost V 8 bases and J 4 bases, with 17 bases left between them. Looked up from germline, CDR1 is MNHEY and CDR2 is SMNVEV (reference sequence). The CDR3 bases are TGTGCCAGCTATAGTTTCAGGGGAAGCTATGGCTACACCTTC. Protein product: CASYSFRGSYGYTF.

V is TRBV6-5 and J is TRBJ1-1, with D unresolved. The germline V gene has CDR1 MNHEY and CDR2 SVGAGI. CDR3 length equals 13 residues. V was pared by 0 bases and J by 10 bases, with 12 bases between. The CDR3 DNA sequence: TGTGCCAGCAGTTACTCGAGCCGTACCGGAGCTTTCTTT. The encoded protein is CASSYSSRTGAFF.

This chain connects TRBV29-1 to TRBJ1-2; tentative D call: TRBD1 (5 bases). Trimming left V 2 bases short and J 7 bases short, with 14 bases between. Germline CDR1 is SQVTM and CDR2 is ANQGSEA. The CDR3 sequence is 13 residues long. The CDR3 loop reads CSVELGVEVGYTF. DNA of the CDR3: TGCAGCGTTGAATTAGGGGTGGAGGTTGGCTACACCTTC.

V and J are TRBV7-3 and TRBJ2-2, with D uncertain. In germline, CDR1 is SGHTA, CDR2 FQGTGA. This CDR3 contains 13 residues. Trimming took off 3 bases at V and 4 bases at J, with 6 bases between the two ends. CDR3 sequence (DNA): TGTGCCAGCAGCTTCTCACCCACCGGGGAGCTGTTTTTT. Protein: CASSFSPTGELFF.

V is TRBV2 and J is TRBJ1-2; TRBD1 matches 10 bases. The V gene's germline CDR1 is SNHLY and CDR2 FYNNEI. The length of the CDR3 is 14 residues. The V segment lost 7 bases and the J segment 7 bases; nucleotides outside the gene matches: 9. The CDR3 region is CASNSGQGYSGYTF. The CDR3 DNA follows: TGTGCCAGCAACTCGGGACAGGGGTATTCTGGCTACACCTTC.

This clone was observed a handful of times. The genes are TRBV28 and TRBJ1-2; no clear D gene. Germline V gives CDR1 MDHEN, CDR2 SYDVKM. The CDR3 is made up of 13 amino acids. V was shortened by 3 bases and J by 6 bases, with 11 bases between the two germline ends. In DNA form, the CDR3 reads TGTGCCAGCAGTTTGCTAACGTCGGATGGCTACACCTTC. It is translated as CASSLLTSDGYTF.